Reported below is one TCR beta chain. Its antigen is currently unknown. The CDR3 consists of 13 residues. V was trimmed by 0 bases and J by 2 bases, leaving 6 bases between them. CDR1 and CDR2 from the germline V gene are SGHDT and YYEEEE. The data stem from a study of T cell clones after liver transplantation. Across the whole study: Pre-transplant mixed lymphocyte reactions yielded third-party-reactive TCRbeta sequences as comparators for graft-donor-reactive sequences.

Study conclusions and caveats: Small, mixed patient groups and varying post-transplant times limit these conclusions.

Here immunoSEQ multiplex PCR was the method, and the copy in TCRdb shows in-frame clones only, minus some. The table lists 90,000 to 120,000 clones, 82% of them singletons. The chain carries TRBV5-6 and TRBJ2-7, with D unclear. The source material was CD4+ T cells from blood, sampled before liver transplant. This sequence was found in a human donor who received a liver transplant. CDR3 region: CASSLGGPYEQYF. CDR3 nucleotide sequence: TGTGCCAGCAGCTTGGGGGGTCCCTACGAGCAGTACTTC.